The 21 T cell receptor beta chains reported below all come from one sample, sequenced in a study of T cells in Graves' hyperthyroidism and ophthalmopathy. RNA transcripts yielded amplified TCR beta CDR3 regions. The HTBI set primed first-round TCR CDR3 RT-PCR. A single record per CDR3 protein comes from TCRdb applying MiXCR to the multiplex PCR reads. Among over 350,000 distinct CDR3 sequences, approximately 18% were seen once, and the ten largest hold over 35%. The material sequenced was blood. The receptors originated from a man between 18 and 29 years old with Graves' ophthalmopathy.

Turning to this clonotype: A read error may account for a junction end that differs from germline. V and J are TRBV14 and TRBJ1-4, with D hard to call. CDR3 length: 17 amino acids. Germline lookup yields CDR1 SGHDN and CDR2 FVKESK. This chain's CDR3 is CTSSPPRSSEGGEKLFF. The CDR3 coding sequence is TGTACCAGCAGCCCTCCGCGCTCCTCCGAGGGCGGTGAAAAACTGTTTTTT.

V and J are TRBV5-1 and TRBJ2-5, with D perhaps matching TRBD1 (5 bases). V lost 0 bases to trimming and J lost 1 base, with 16 bases between them. The CDR3 runs to 17 residues. Germline V gene sequence: CDR1 SGHRS, CDR2 YFSETQ. CDR3 region: CASSLAGRQRSQETQYF. DNA for the CDR3: TGCGCCAGCAGCTTGGCCGGGCGACAGAGAAGCCAAGAGACCCAGTACTTC. Looking up the rest from reference TRBV5-1 and TRBJ2-5 gives the full variable domain: KAGVTQTPRYLIKTRGQQVTLSCSPISGHRSVSWYQQTPGQGLQFLFEYFSETQRNKGNFPGRFSGRQFSNSRSEMNVSTLELGDSALYLCASSLAGRQRSQETQYFGPGTRLLVL.

The chain uses TRBV18 and TRBJ2-5, with 7 bases fitting TRBD1. Germline CDR1 is KGHSH and CDR2 is LQKENI. CDR3 size: 15 residues. V shed 6 bases, J shed 5 bases, and the junction held 12 bases outside the gene matches. The CDR3 DNA sequence: TGTGCCAGCTCGCCCCCGCCGACAGGGCGGGAGACCCAGTACTTC. Translation gives CASSPPPTGRETQYF.

The CDR3 DNA follows: TGTGCCAGCACCCGAGGCGGGGGTGGTTATGGCTACACCTTC. Translated, it gives CASTRGGGGYGYTF. The J gene is TRBJ1-2, the V gene TRBV6-1; TRBD1 might be the D (5 bases). CDR1 is MNHNS, CDR2 SASEGT, per germline. This CDR3 region has 14 residues. V lost 7 bases and J 5 bases, leaving 17 bases between the germline ends.

Only a few counts were recorded for this clonotype. V and J are TRBV6-1 and TRBJ1-5; D remains ambiguous. Between the trimmed V and J ends, which lost 2 bases and 3 bases, there was a span of 14 bases. The CDR3 loop spans 16 amino acids. Per the germline V gene, CDR1 is MNHNS and CDR2 is SASEGT. As DNA, the CDR3 is TGTGCCAGCAGTGAATGGGCCGGGTACCTCAATCAGCCCCAGCATTTT. As protein: CASSEWAGYLNQPQHF.

This clonotype was counted between two and nine times. This sequence joins TRBV20-1 and TRBJ1-2; a weak D match, TRBD1 (5 bases). The V gene's germline CDR1 is DFQATT and CDR2 SNEGSKA (reference sequence). The CDR3 runs 18 residues. V lost 3 bases and J lost 2, with 25 bases in between. CDR3: CSASFIGTAGGPNYGYTF. The CDR3, as DNA: TGCAGTGCTAGCTTCATAGGGACGGCCGGAGGTCCCAACTATGGCTACACCTTC.

A note on this clonotype: At one end, the junction sequence differs from germline, possibly due to a read error. The genes are TRBV6-1 and TRBJ1-1, with D perhaps TRBD1 (6 bases). The CDR3 sequence is 13 residues long. Germline CDR1 and CDR2: MNHNS and SASEGT. Here the CDR3 DNA reads TGTGCCAGCAGCCTCGAAAGGGACACTGAAACTTTCTTT. It is translated as CASSLERDTETFF.

This clonotype was detected only a few times. This chain uses TRBV3-1 with TRBJ2-1; D possibly corresponds to TRBD1 (5 bases). Between the trimmed V and J ends, which lost 1 base and 2 bases, there was a span of 9 bases. Germline-derived CDR1 and CDR2 are LGHDT and YNNKEL (reference sequence). The CDR3 length is 15 residues. The CDR3 here is CASSQVRAAYNEQFF. The CDR3 DNA sequence: TGTGCCAGCAGCCAAGTCAGGGCGGCCTACAATGAGCAGTTCTTC.

This clonotype was counted between two and nine times. This rearrangement joins TRBV6-1 to TRBJ2-7, with 10 bases aligning to TRBD2. Germline V gene data show CDR1 as MNHNS and CDR2 as SASEGT. The CDR3 runs 16 residues. V dropped 5 bases and J dropped 3; count of bases not matched to a gene: 10. As DNA, the CDR3 is TGTGCCAGCAGTTATACGCCGGGACTAGCGTTCTACGAGCAGTACTTC. This gives the protein CASSYTPGLAFYEQYF.

There are a few counts of this clonotype. This chain joins TRBV4-2 and TRBJ2-3; 12 bases are shared with TRBD2. V lost 4 bases to trimming and J lost 5 bases; unmatched junction nucleotides: 13. Germline CDR1 reads LGHNA; CDR2 reads YNFKEQ. The CDR3 runs 18 residues. The CDR3 region has the DNA TGTGCCAGCAGCCCGCCCTCCCCTAGCGGGGGGGCGGGAGATACGCAGTATTTT. Its translation is CASSPPSPSGGAGDTQYF.

A single count supports this clonotype. One junction end does not reproduce the germline sequence, and a read error may be involved. Here the CDR3 reads CASSFLTGGVSPLHF. For the CDR3, the DNA is TGTGCCAGCAGCTTCCTGACAGGGGGGGTTTCACCCCTCCACTTT. The chain employs TRBV5-1 and TRBJ1-6; TRBD1 aligns across 9 bases. The CDR3 consists of 15 residues. CDR1 SGHRS and CDR2 YFSETQ come from the germline V gene.

This clonotype was seen more than once but under ten times. This chain uses TRBV14 with TRBJ2-3; D gene ambiguous. Per the germline V gene, CDR1 is SGHDN and CDR2 is FVKESK. This CDR3 contains 16 residues. Trimming left V 0 bases short and J 2 bases short, with 12 bases between. The CDR3 protein is CASSQDTRGTTDTQYF. CDR3 coding DNA: TGTGCCAGCAGCCAAGATACCAGAGGAACCACAGATACGCAGTATTTT.

For the CDR3, the DNA is TGTGCCAGCAGTGAAGCCCCGGGGGGAGAGGACTATGGCTACACCTTC. Translated: CASSEAPGGEDYGYTF. This chain links TRBV25-1 with TRBJ1-2; weak D call: TRBD1 (5 bases). In germline, CDR1 is MGHDK, CDR2 SYGVNS. The CDR3 is 16 amino acids. V dropped 2 bases and J dropped 3 bases, with 16 bases sitting between them.

This clonotype was counted only a few times. A much larger clone differs from this one at a single base, so this may be a read error. The chain has TRBV12-3 or TRBV12-4 and TRBJ1-3; possible D gene TRBD1, 6 bases. The CDR3 is 14 amino acids. The CDR3 DNA reads TGTGCCAGCAGTTTAGTGGCAGGGCGGGACACCACATATTTT. Translated, it gives CASSLVAGRDTTYF.

This clonotype was seen many times. The V and J genes are TRBV28 and TRBJ2-1; 8 bases align to TRBD2. CDR3 length: 16 amino acids. Germline CDR1 is MDHEN and CDR2 is SYDVKM. V shed 6 bases and J 11 bases; nucleotides not matched to a gene: 18. Here the CDR3 reads CASRYPGGGDTMKQFF. The CDR3 nucleotides are TGTGCCAGCAGATACCCCGGGGGGGGGGATACAATGAAGCAGTTCTTC. The full variable domain, completed using reference TRBV28 and TRBJ2-1, is DVKVTQSSRYLVKRTGEKVFLECVQDMDHENMFWYRQDPGLGLRLIYFSYDVKMKEKGDIPEGYSVSREKKERFSLILESASTNQTSMYLCASRYPGGGDTMKQFFGPGTRLTVL.

The chain employs TRBV10-3 and TRBJ2-7; 13 positions agree with TRBD2. The CDR3 spans 16 residues. J was trimmed by 6 bases and V by 6 bases; bases with no gene match: 11. Germline V CDR1 and CDR2: ENHRY, SYGVKD. The CDR3 DNA is TGTGCCATCAGGGCGACTAGCGGGGGGATGGCGGGCGAGCAGTACTTC. Its protein product is CAIRATSGGMAGEQYF.

The genes are TRBV7-9 and TRBJ1-4; D is uncertain. V was shortened by 6 bases and J by 0 bases, with 11 bases between the two germline ends. Germline V gives CDR1 SEHNR, CDR2 FQNEAQ (reference sequence). The length of the CDR3 is 15 residues. CDR3 nucleotides: TGTGCCAGCAGACAAGCGGGTCCAACTAATGAAAAACTGTTTTTT. This gives the protein CASRQAGPTNEKLFF.

The J gene is TRBJ2-5, the V gene TRBV4-2, with 11 bases that match TRBD2. J lost 4 bases, V lost 1 base, and 8 bases had no gene match. This CDR3 is 17 amino acids long. The germline gives CDR1 LGHNA, CDR2 YNFKEQ. The CDR3 DNA reads as TGTGCCAGCAGCCAAGGGGTTAGCGGGGGGGCGTCAGAGACCCAGTACTTC. Its translation is CASSQGVSGGASETQYF.

This clonotype appeared a few times. The chain links TRBV13 to TRBJ1-1; 7 bases are a match to TRBD1. There are 14 residues in the CDR3. Trimming cost V 4 bases and J 0 bases; bases outside gene matches: 2. Germline V gene lookup returns CDR1 PRHDT and CDR2 FYEKMQ (reference sequence). The CDR3 region is CASSYRGMNTEAFF. In nucleotides, the CDR3 is TGTGCCAGCAGCTACAGGGGCATGAACACTGAAGCTTTCTTT.

V usage is TRBV14 and J usage is TRBJ2-3, with D perhaps TRBD2 (6 bases). Germline assignment: CDR1 SGHDN and CDR2 FVKESK. Trimming took off 4 bases at V and 4 bases at J, with 21 bases between the two ends. The CDR3 consists of 17 residues. The CDR3 loop is CASSLPVGTSVADTQYF. The CDR3 coding sequence is TGTGCCAGCAGCCTCCCTGTGGGGACTTCGGTCGCAGATACGCAGTATTTT.

This sequence joins TRBV10-1 and TRBJ1-4; D call uncertain. The length of the CDR3 is 13 residues. Trimming stripped 6 bases from V and 8 bases from J, with 13 bases between. From germline, CDR1 is WNHNN and CDR2 SYGVQD (reference sequence). CDR3 nucleotide sequence: TGCGCCAGCAGCGAACTCCCTGGGGAAAAACTGTTTTTT. This encodes CASSELPGEKLFF.